These 11 T cell receptor beta chains were sequenced from one sample in a study of shared clonotypes between healthy human individuals. TCRdb's copy holds only in-frame clones and misses some; the assay was immunoSEQ multiplex PCR. Among a few million clones listed, around nine tenths were seen once. Sequenced sample: naive CD4+ T cells sorted from blood. Described subset: CD45RA+ positively selected. These receptors all come from a man aged 18 to 30 in good health.

In regard to this clone: The sample contains more than one DNA sequence encoding this CDR3. The genes are TRBV10-3 and TRBJ2-7; no firm D call. Deletions cut 4 bases from V and 4 bases from J, with 5 bases between. Germline assignment: CDR1 ENHRY and CDR2 SYGVKD. This CDR3 is built from 11 residues. The CDR3 spells CAISGGYEQYF. The CDR3 DNA follows: TGTGCCATCAGTGGGGGATACGAGCAGTACTTC.

This chain links TRBV10-3 with TRBJ1-2, with 10 bases aligning to TRBD1. The V and J ends lost 6 bases and 4 bases, in that order; junction bases with no gene match: 11. The CDR3 covers 16 residues. Germline V lookup: CDR1 ENHRY, CDR2 SYGVKD. In DNA, the CDR3 is TGTGCCATCAGACCCTGGACAGGGGGACAATCCTATGGCTACACCTTC. It encodes CAIRPWTGGQSYGYTF.

This clone was seen more than once but under ten times. This chain links TRBV18 with TRBJ1-5; D call uncertain. The CDR3 loop spans 15 amino acids. Trimming removed 5 bases from V and 0 bases from J, with 11 bases in between. Germline values: CDR1 KGHSH, CDR2 LQKENI. The CDR3 nucleotides are TGTGCCAGCTCAATTTCGACGGATAGCAATCAGCCCCAGCATTTT. The encoded protein is CASSISTDSNQPQHF.

This chain connects TRBV4-3 to TRBJ2-2; 13 bases align to TRBD2. The V gene end was trimmed by 4 bases and the J gene end by 2 bases; junction bases not matched to a gene: 4. The CDR3 has 17 amino acids. The V gene's germline CDR1 is LGHNA and CDR2 YSLEER. CDR3 sequence reads: CASSPPGLAGNTGELFF. The CDR3, as DNA: TGCGCCAGCAGCCCGCCGGGACTAGCGGGAAACACCGGGGAGCTGTTTTTT.

J is TRBJ2-2 and V is TRBV19, with 12 bases aligning to TRBD2. Germline lookup yields CDR1 LNHDA and CDR2 SQIVND (reference sequence). V trimming: 3 bases; J trimming: 5 bases; junction bases outside the gene matches: 10. CDR3 length equals 18 residues. This CDR3 is CASSIGPWTSGTTGELFF. CDR3 coding DNA: TGTGCCAGTAGTATTGGGCCGTGGACTAGCGGGACAACCGGGGAGCTGTTTTTT.

This sequence joins TRBV28 and TRBJ1-5; D is undetermined. Germline assignment: CDR1 MDHEN and CDR2 SYDVKM. The CDR3 length is 15 residues. The germline V and J ends were trimmed by 3 bases and 4 bases, with 13 bases remaining between them. CDR3 DNA: TGTGCCAGCAGTTTGAACACCATCGGGAATCAGCCCCAGCATTTT. It encodes CASSLNTIGNQPQHF.

The V call is TRBV29-1, the J call TRBJ2-3; D is unresolved. The CDR3 sequence is 13 residues long. Germline values: CDR1 SQVTM, CDR2 ANQGSEA. The V gene lost 3 bases and the J gene lost 0 bases, with 7 bases spanning the gap. The CDR3 nucleotides are TGCAGCGTTGACATCCCTAGCACAGATACGCAGTATTTT. This gives the protein CSVDIPSTDTQYF.

The sample holds one count of this clone. This chain connects TRBV30 to TRBJ2-5; D is perhaps TRBD1 (5 bases). Trimming stripped 7 bases from V and 4 bases from J, with 19 bases between. CDR3 length: 14 amino acids. In germline, CDR1 is GTSNPN, CDR2 SVGIG (reference sequence). CDR3 in amino acids: CASSRQIPPETQYF. The CDR3 bases are TGTGCCTCATCACGACAGATCCCCCCAGAGACCCAGTACTTC. Combining the CDR3 with reference TRBV30 and TRBJ2-5 gives the whole variable domain SQTIHQWPATLVQPVGSPLSLECTVEGTSNPNLYWYRQAAGRGLQLLFYSVGIGQISSEVPQNLSASRPQDRQFILSSKKLLLSDSGFYLCASSRQIPPETQYFGPGTRLLVL.

The rearrangement uses TRBV7-2 and TRBJ2-3, with 7 bases identical to TRBD1. J lost 3 bases, V lost 5 bases, and 8 bases had no gene match. The CDR3 extends over 15 amino acids. The V gene's germline CDR1 is SGHTA and CDR2 FQGNSA. CDR3 coding DNA: TGTGCCAGCAGCCCGGGGACAGCAGGAACAGATACGCAGTATTTT. As protein: CASSPGTAGTDTQYF. The full variable domain, in which reference TRBV7-2 and TRBJ2-3 provide the parts outside the CDR3, is GAGVSQSPSNKVTEKGKDVELRCDPISGHTALYWYRQSLGQGLEFLIYFQGNSAPDKSGLPSDRFSAERTGGSVSTLTIQRTQQEDSAVYLCASSPGTAGTDTQYFGPGTRLTVL.

The chain combines TRBV2 with TRBJ2-7; unclear D gene. Germline CDR1 is SNHLY and CDR2 is FYNNEI. Deletions cut 1 base from V and 2 bases from J, with 9 bases between. This CDR3 is built from 14 residues. The CDR3 DNA reads TGTGCCAGCAGTGAAGGGGTTTTAACCTACGAGCAGTACTTC. Protein product: CASSEGVLTYEQYF.

This chain links TRBV30 with TRBJ1-2; a weak D match, TRBD1 (6 bases). Trimming took off 2 bases at V and 7 bases at J, with 14 bases between the two ends. This CDR3 is built from 13 residues. The germline V gene encodes CDR1 GTSNPN and CDR2 SVGIG (reference sequence). The CDR3 spells CAWSKTGYGGYTF. CDR3 nucleotides: TGTGCCTGGAGTAAAACAGGGTACGGTGGCTACACCTTC.